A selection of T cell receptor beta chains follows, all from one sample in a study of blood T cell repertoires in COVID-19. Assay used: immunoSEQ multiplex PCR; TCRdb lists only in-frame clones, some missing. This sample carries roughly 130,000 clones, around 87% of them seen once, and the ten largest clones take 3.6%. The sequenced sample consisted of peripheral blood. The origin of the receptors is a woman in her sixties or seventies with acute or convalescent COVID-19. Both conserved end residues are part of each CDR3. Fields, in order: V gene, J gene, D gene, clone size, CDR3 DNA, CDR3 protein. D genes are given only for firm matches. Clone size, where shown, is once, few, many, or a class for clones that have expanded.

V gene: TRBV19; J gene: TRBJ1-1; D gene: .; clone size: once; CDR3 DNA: TGTGCCAGTAGTATCATGAGGAACACTGAAGCTTTCTTT; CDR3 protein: CASSIMRNTEAFF
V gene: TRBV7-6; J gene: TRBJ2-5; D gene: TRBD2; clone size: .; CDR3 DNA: TGTGCCAGCAGCCTGAGCGGGATTGGAGAGACCCAGTACTTC; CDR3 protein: CASSLSGIGETQYF
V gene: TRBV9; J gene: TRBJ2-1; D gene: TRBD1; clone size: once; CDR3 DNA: TGTGCCAGCAGCGTAGCCCCAGGGGGCCTTTCGAATGAGCAGTTCTTC; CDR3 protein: CASSVAPGGLSNEQFF
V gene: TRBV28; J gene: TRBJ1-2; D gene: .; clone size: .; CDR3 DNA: TGTGCCACCACGGACGGTGGAGGAGGCTACACCTTC; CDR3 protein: CATTDGGGGYTF
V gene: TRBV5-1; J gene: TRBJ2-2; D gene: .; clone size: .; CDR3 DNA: TGCGCCAGCAGCTTCAAGGGGGACACCGGGGAGCTGTTTTTT; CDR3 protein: CASSFKGDTGELFF
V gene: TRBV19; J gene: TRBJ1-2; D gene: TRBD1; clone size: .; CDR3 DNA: TGTGCCAGTAGGAAGGACAGGGGGTTTCCTAACTATGGCTACACCTTC; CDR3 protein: CASRKDRGFPNYGYTF
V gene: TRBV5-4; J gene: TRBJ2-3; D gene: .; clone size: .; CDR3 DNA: TGTGCCAGCAGCCCCTCAGGAGGCCCTACAGATACGCAGTATTTT; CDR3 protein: CASSPSGGPTDTQYF
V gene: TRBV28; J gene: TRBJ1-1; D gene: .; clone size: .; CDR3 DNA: TGTGCCAGCAGTTTAGTTGGGGGAGGAACTGAAGCTTTCTTT; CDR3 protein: CASSLVGGGTEAFF
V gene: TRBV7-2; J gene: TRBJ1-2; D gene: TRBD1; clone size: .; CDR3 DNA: TGTGCCAGCAGCTCCAAGCGACAGGGCCCCTATGGCTACACCTTC; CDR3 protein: CASSSKRQGPYGYTF
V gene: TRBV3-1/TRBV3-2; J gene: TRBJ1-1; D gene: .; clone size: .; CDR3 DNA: TGTGCCAGCAGCCAAAACGGTTTGGGGGCGCGGACTGAAGCTTTCTTT; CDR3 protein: CASSQNGLGARTEAFF
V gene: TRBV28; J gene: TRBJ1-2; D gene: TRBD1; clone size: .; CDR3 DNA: TGTGCCAGCAATACAGGGGACGCCTCCTACCCTTCTAACTATGGCTACACCTTC; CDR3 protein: CASNTGDASYPSNYGYTF
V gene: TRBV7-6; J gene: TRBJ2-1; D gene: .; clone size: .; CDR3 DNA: TGTGCCAGCAGCCAGGGGGGCAGTGCCCACAATGAGCAGTTCTTC; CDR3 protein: CASSQGGSAHNEQFF
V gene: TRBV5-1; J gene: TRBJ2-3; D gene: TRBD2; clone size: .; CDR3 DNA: TGCGCCAGCAGCTTGCTGCGGGAGGCAGATACGCAGTATTTT; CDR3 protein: CASSLLREADTQYF
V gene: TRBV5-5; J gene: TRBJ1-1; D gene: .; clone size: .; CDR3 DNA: TGTGCCAGCAGCTTGATTTACAGAGAAGCTTTCTTT; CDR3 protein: CASSLIYREAFF
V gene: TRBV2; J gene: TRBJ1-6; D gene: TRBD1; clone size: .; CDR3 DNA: TGTGCCAGCACCTTGTCCCGGGACAGTGGTCCACCCCTCCACTTT; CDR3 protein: CASTLSRDSGPPLHF
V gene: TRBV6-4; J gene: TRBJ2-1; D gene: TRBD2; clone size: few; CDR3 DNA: TGTGCCAGCAGTGAGATAAGCGGGAGTGCTAATGAGCAGTTCTTC; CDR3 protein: CASSEISGSANEQFF
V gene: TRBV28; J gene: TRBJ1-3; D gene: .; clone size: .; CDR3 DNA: TGTGCCAGCAGTTTAAGCCGCGGGGGGGGCTTAGGCTCTGGAAACACCATATATTTT; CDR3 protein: CASSLSRGGGLGSGNTIYF
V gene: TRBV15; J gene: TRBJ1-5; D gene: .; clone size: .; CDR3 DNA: TGTGCCACCAGCTCCGGTAGGGGGAGTTCCCAGCATTTT; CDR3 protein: CATSSGRGSSQHF
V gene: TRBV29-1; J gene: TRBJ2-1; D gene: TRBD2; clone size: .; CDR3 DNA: TGCAGCGTTGGTCCTAGCGGGAGGGGCAATGAGCAGTTCTTC; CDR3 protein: CSVGPSGRGNEQFF